Given below is one T cell receptor (beta chain) in context. The data originate from a study of blood T cell repertoires in COVID-19. Looking at the study overall: PBMCs, B-cell-depleted T cells, or T cells provided the cDNA or gDNA that made up the material.

Measured with immunoSEQ multiplex PCR; TCRdb has only the in-frame clones, and not every one. The table includes about 110,000 clones, 60% to 85% detected once. The V segment lost 4 bases and the J segment 3 bases; nucleotides outside the gene matches: 12. CDR1 and CDR2 from the germline V gene are SEHNR and FQNEAQ (reference sequence). The CDR3 runs to 17 residues. The receptor comes from a human donor in a cohort sampled during active or convalescent COVID-19. Sequenced: peripheral blood. The rearrangement joins TRBV7-9 to TRBJ2-7; 10 nucleotides align to TRBD2. CDR3 sequence (DNA): TGTGCCAGCAGCTCTAGCGGGAGTGGGCTTAGGGGCTACGAGCAGTACTTC. The encoded protein is CASSSSGSGLRGYEQYF.